These 30 T cell receptor beta chains were all obtained from the same sample, sequenced in a study of blood T cells in healthy people across ages. Primed by a sample-barcoded 5' primer and a J-beta primer mix, a second PCR proceeded for 7 to 11 cycles. TCRdb re-called the 5' RACE reads through MiXCR, storing one row per CDR3 protein. The repertoire holds around 1,500,000 distinct CDR3 sequences, with 28% as singletons. Sequencing was carried out using blood. Source of these receptors: a woman in her twenties or thirties in good health.

The chain employs TRBV7-9 and TRBJ1-5; D possibly corresponds to TRBD1 (6 bases). Germline V gene data show CDR1 as SEHNR and CDR2 as FQNEAQ (reference sequence). The V end lost 5 bases, the J end lost 3 bases, and 14 bases lay between the germline ends. This CDR3 region has 15 residues. The CDR3 nucleotides are TGTGCCAGCAGCCCGGGCCCGGGGGCCAATCAGCCCCAGCATTTT. This translates into CASSPGPGANQPQHF. Full variable domain (rest looked up from reference TRBV7-9 and TRBJ1-5): DTGVSQNPRHKITKRGQNVTFRCDPISEHNRLYWYRQTLGQGPEFLTYFQNEAQLEKSRLLSDRFSAERPKGSFSTLEIQRTEQGDSAMYLCASSPGPGANQPQHFGDGTRLSIL.

This clonotype was counted ten times or more. This chain uses TRBV29-1 with TRBJ2-7; 7 nucleotides align to TRBD2. This CDR3 has 13 residues. CDR1 and CDR2 from the germline V gene are SQVTM and ANQGSEA. J was trimmed by 0 bases and V by 8 bases; bases with no gene match: 7. Here the CDR3 DNA reads TGCAGCTCCGGGCGGGACTACTCCTACGAGCAGTACTTC. It specifies CSSGRDYSYEQYF.

The table lists this clonotype with a few counts. V is TRBV7-2 and J is TRBJ2-2; a weak D match, TRBD2 (6 bases). The germline gives CDR1 SGHTA, CDR2 FQGNSA. V lost 1 base and J lost 3, with 12 bases in between. CDR3 size: 16 residues. The CDR3 DNA is TGTGCCAGCAGCTTAGAGGCGGGACTGGACACCGGGGAGCTGTTTTTT. Amino acids: CASSLEAGLDTGELFF.

V and J are TRBV4-2 and TRBJ2-3; D may correspond to TRBD1 or TRBD2 (5 bases each). The CDR3 is made up of 15 amino acids. The V and J ends lost 2 bases and 3 bases respectively, with 12 bases between them. Germline assignment: CDR1 LGHNA and CDR2 YNFKEQ. In nucleotides, the CDR3 is TGTGCCAGCAGCCAATTACGAGGGGATACAGATACGCAGTATTTT. It codes for CASSQLRGDTDTQYF.

This clonotype was counted only a few times. The J gene is TRBJ2-1, the V gene TRBV21-1; TRBD2 reflects the table's D call only, with no check against the DNA. With the DNA end fitting TRBJ2-7 better, the J assignment may be wrong. TRBV21-1 is designated a pseudogene. CDR3 length equals 12 residues. The CDR3 protein is CAGGRGYNEQYF. The CDR3 DNA reads as TGTGCCGGAGGGAGGGGATACAATGAGCAGTACTTC.

The table lists this clonotype with a count of one. This chain connects TRBV12-3 or TRBV12-4 to TRBJ2-1, with TRBD1 matching 9 bases. V lost 6 bases, J lost 12 bases, and 9 bases stayed unmatched. The CDR3 sequence is 13 residues long. This chain's CDR3 is CASSRKDRGRQFF. In DNA form, the CDR3 reads TGTGCCAGCAGCCGTAAGGACAGGGGTCGGCAGTTCTTC.

This clonotype has more than one count but fewer than ten. The V call is TRBV4-2, the J call TRBJ2-1; D uncertain. Germline CDR1 reads LGHNA; CDR2 reads YNFKEQ. Deletions cut 0 bases from V and 0 bases from J, with 12 bases between. The CDR3 has 17 residues. CDR3 amino acids: CASSQDRLASSYNEQFF. The CDR3 DNA follows: TGTGCCAGCAGCCAAGATAGGTTGGCGTCCTCCTACAATGAGCAGTTCTTC.

This clonotype occurred a few times. The J gene is TRBJ1-2, the V gene TRBV7-9; no firm D call. V shed 0 bases and J shed 9 bases, with 14 bases lying between them. Germline CDR1 SEHNR, CDR2 FQNEAQ (reference sequence). This CDR3 comprises 14 residues. CDR3 sequence (DNA): TGTGCCAGCAGCTTAGCGGCGGGAACCGGTAGCTACACCTTC. This translates into CASSLAAGTGSYTF.

This clonotype was found a few times. The V and J genes are TRBV7-9 and TRBJ2-3; no definite D call. Germline CDR1 reads SEHNR; CDR2 reads FQNEAQ (reference sequence). The CDR3 loop spans 12 amino acids. The germline V and J ends were trimmed by 4 bases and 6 bases, with 8 bases remaining between them. CDR3 sequence reads: CASSSVSDTQYF. CDR3 DNA: TGTGCCAGCAGCTCCGTATCGGATACGCAGTATTTT.

This clonotype was detected a few times. This chain joins TRBV10-3 and TRBJ2-3; weak D call: TRBD2 (5 bases). This CDR3 region has 16 residues. Germline V lookup: CDR1 ENHRY, CDR2 SYGVKD. V gave up 0 bases and J gave up 4 bases, with 14 bases separating them. This CDR3 is CAISESSSYPSDTQYF. Written as DNA, the CDR3 is TGTGCCATCAGTGAGTCGTCTAGCTACCCATCAGATACGCAGTATTTT.

This clonotype was detected only a few times. The chain couples TRBV3-1 to TRBJ2-1; a possible D gene is TRBD1 (6 bases). Germline V CDR1 and CDR2: LGHDT, YNNKEL (reference sequence). The CDR3 has 17 residues. V was clipped by 4 bases and J by 5 bases, with 21 bases between them. CDR3 sequence (DNA): TGTGCCAGCAGCCCTCGATCCTCCGGGACACACCACAATGAGCAGTTCTTC. Translating gives CASSPRSSGTHHNEQFF.

This clonotype has ten or more counts. The chain has TRBV3-1 and TRBJ2-1; D remains ambiguous. V dropped 6 bases and J dropped 8 bases, with 11 bases sitting between them. Germline-derived CDR1 and CDR2 are LGHDT and YNNKEL (reference sequence). The CDR3 is 12 amino acids. The CDR3: CASRRYDDEQFF. CDR3 nucleotides: TGTGCCAGCAGGCGATATGACGATGAGCAGTTCTTC.

This rearrangement joins TRBV7-2 to TRBJ2-1; 16 bases match TRBD2. CDR3 length: 16 amino acids. With V trimmed by 5 bases and J by 6 bases, 4 bases remained unmatched. CDR1 and CDR2 (germline): SGHTA, FQGNSA. The DNA for the CDR3 is TGTGCCAGCAGCCCGGGGACTAGCGGGAGGGCCAATGAGCAGTTCTTC. Translation gives CASSPGTSGRANEQFF.

This clonotype was counted ten times or more. This chain links TRBV7-2 with TRBJ2-1; TRBD2 agrees at 8 bases. The CDR3 length is 19 residues. Germline V lookup: CDR1 SGHTA, CDR2 FQGNSA. V was clipped by 5 bases and J by 1 base; unmatched bases: 16. The CDR3 region has the DNA TGTGCCAGCAGCGTGACAGCGGGGGAGGGGGGCGGGTCCTACAATGAGCAGTTCTTC. Protein: CASSVTAGEGGGSYNEQFF.

The sample holds one count of this clonotype. V gene TRBV7-9 combines with J gene TRBJ2-3, with 9 bases aligning to TRBD2. V shed 3 bases and J 7 bases; nucleotides not matched to a gene: 8. This CDR3 has 15 amino acids. CDR1 is SEHNR and CDR2 is FQNEAQ in the germline V gene (reference sequence). The CDR3 region is CASSLGGSGRNTQYF. In nucleotides, the CDR3 is TGTGCCAGCAGCTTGGGGGGTAGCGGGAGAAATACGCAGTATTTT. The complete variable domain, with remaining parts taken from reference TRBV7-9 and TRBJ2-3, reads DTGVSQNPRHKITKRGQNVTFRCDPISEHNRLYWYRQTLGQGPEFLTYFQNEAQLEKSRLLSDRFSAERPKGSFSTLEIQRTEQGDSAMYLCASSLGGSGRNTQYFGPGTRLTVL.

This clonotype came up a few times. The rearrangement links TRBV2 to TRBJ2-3; maybe TRBD1 (6 bases). Germline-derived CDR1 and CDR2 are SNHLY and FYNNEI. V was shortened by 7 bases and J by 4 bases, with 15 bases between the two germline ends. The CDR3 sequence is 14 residues long. In nucleotides, the CDR3 is TGTGCCAGCATGCCGGACAGCCTGTCAGATACGCAGTATTTT. Its translation is CASMPDSLSDTQYF. The full variable domain, in which reference TRBV2 and TRBJ2-3 provide the parts outside the CDR3, is EPEVTQTPSHQVTQMGQEVILRCVPISNHLYFYWYRQILGQKVEFLVSFYNNEISEKSEIFDDQFSVERPDGSNFTLKIRSTKLEDSAMYFCASMPDSLSDTQYFGPGTRLTVL.

The rearrangement uses TRBV7-2 and TRBJ2-3, with TRBD2 matching 10 bases. The trim removed 4 bases at V and 3 bases at J, leaving 4 bases unmatched. The germline gives CDR1 SGHTA, CDR2 FQGNSA. The length of the CDR3 is 15 residues. The CDR3 nucleotides are TGTGCCAGCAGCTATAGCGGGAGGAGGACAGATACGCAGTATTTT. Its protein is CASSYSGRRTDTQYF.

DNA for the CDR3: TGTGCCATCAGTGAGTTTTCTGGGAACACTGAAGCTTTCTTT. It encodes CAISEFSGNTEAFF. V usage is TRBV10-3 and J usage is TRBJ1-1, with D uncertain. CDR3 length: 14 amino acids. Germline-derived CDR1 and CDR2 are ENHRY and SYGVKD. The V end lost 1 base, the J end lost 1 base, and 7 bases lay between the germline ends.

The sample holds a few counts of this clonotype. The rearrangement links TRBV4-3 to TRBJ2-5; TRBD1 or TRBD2 may be the D gene (5 bases each). There are 15 residues in the CDR3. CDR1 is LGHNA and CDR2 is YSLEER in the germline V gene. V was pared by 0 bases and J by 4 bases, with 12 bases between. CDR3 loop: CASSQDRGPRETQYF. The CDR3 DNA sequence: TGCGCCAGCAGCCAAGATCGGGGCCCGAGAGAGACCCAGTACTTC.

This clonotype was seen only a few times. This chain joins TRBV28 and TRBJ1-6; D is undetermined. Per germline, CDR1 MDHEN and CDR2 SYDVKM. The germline V and J ends were trimmed by 3 bases and 0 bases, with 9 bases remaining between them. This CDR3 spans 16 amino acids. The DNA for the CDR3 is TGTGCCAGCAGTTTTGCGCAGAGCTCCTATAATTCACCCCTCCACTTT. This gives the protein CASSFAQSSYNSPLHF.

To note about this clonotype: A clone one base away is much larger, so this may be a read error. The rearrangement links TRBV29-1 to TRBJ2-7; 7 bases map to TRBD1. Trimming removed 1 base from V and 4 bases from J; junction bases left unmatched: 13. The germline V gene has CDR1 SQVTM and CDR2 ANQGSEA. The CDR3 is 16 amino acids. The CDR3 coding sequence is TGCAGCGTTGAAGGGGGTCCGACAGGGAAGTGTTACGAGCAGTACTTC. Translation: CSVEGGPTGKCYEQYF.

This clonotype was seen a few times. The chain carries TRBV14 and TRBJ1-6, with a possible D match to TRBD1 (6 bases). CDR3 size: 14 residues. The V and J ends lost 2 bases and 10 bases respectively, with 12 bases between them. Germline V gives CDR1 SGHDN, CDR2 FVKESK. In DNA form, the CDR3 reads TGTGCCAGCAGCCAAAACAGGGCGGGCTCACCCCTCCACTTT. This sequence encodes CASSQNRAGSPLHF.

The rearrangement links TRBV12-3 or TRBV12-4 to TRBJ2-7, with 10 bases matching TRBD2. The CDR3 is 14 amino acids. V was clipped by 2 bases and J by 5 bases; unmatched bases: 3. The CDR3: CASSLTGLADEQYF. CDR3 in DNA: TGTGCCAGCAGTTTAACAGGACTAGCGGACGAGCAGTACTTC.

Of note for this clonotype: Being one base from a much bigger clone, this may be a read error. The V gene is TRBV29-1, the J gene TRBJ2-4, with 12 positions matching TRBD2. TRBJ2-5 matches the DNA end more closely, so the J call is doubtful. The CDR3 runs to 14 residues. CDR1 and CDR2 from the germline V gene are SQVTM and ANQGSEA. CDR3 in DNA: TGCAGCGTTACGACTAGCGGGAGCATGGAGACCCAGTACTTC. Amino acids: CSVTTSGSMETQYF.

Ten or more counts support this clonotype. The chain joins TRBV10-3 to TRBJ2-7, with TRBD1 matching over 9 bases. Trimming at V came to 4 bases and at J to 3 bases, leaving 10 bases not matched to a gene. The CDR3 length is 16 residues. The V gene's germline CDR1 is ENHRY and CDR2 SYGVKD. The chain's CDR3 is CAISGRTGGLIYEQYF. The DNA for the CDR3 is TGTGCCATCAGTGGAAGAACAGGGGGCCTCATCTACGAGCAGTACTTC.

This clonotype was seen a few times. A junction end diverges from the germline sequence, so it may reflect a read error. The rearrangement joins TRBV2 to TRBJ2-7, with TRBD1 identical over 8 bases. Germline V gives CDR1 SNHLY, CDR2 FYNNEI. This CDR3 is 13 amino acids long. The DNA of the CDR3 is TGTGCCAGTACCGGGACAGGCTCCAACGAGCAGTACTTC. It translates to CASTGTGSNEQYF.

For this clonotype: One junction end does not reproduce the germline sequence, and a read error may be involved. This chain uses TRBV6-5 with TRBJ1-2; 9 nucleotides agree with TRBD1. Germline V gene sequence: CDR1 MNHEY, CDR2 SVGAGI. The length of the CDR3 is 15 residues. DNA of the CDR3: TGTGCCAACAGTTACCCGACGGACAGGGGATGGGGCTACACCTTC. It translates to CANSYPTDRGWGYTF.

In the case of this clonotype: Germline and junction disagree at one end, which may indicate a read error. CDR3 DNA: TGTGCCAGCAGTTTAAAATTTGGCGGGCTAGCGGGAGGAGGAGAGACCCAGAACTTC. Protein sequence: CASSLKFGGLAGGGETQNF. The chain uses TRBV27 and TRBJ2-5; 11 bases are a match to TRBD2. Germline V gives CDR1 MNHEY, CDR2 SMNVEV (reference sequence). The CDR3 covers 19 residues.

Many counts were recorded for this clonotype. This chain links TRBV9 with TRBJ2-1, with 8 positions matching TRBD2. The J segment lost 9 bases and the V segment lost 4 bases, leaving 3 bases of the junction unmatched. The CDR3 is made up of 12 amino acids. Germline V gives CDR1 SGDLS, CDR2 YYNGEE. The CDR3 loop reads CASSSGGAEQFF. The CDR3 DNA is TGTGCCAGCAGCTCCGGGGGGGCTGAGCAGTTCTTC.

This clonotype was counted between two and nine times. The chain links TRBV7-6 to TRBJ2-1; the match to TRBD2 covers 10 bases. CDR3 length: 15 amino acids. Losses at the gene ends were 2 bases for V and 9 bases for J; bases not matched to a gene: 7. Germline-derived CDR1 and CDR2 are SGHVS and FNYEAQ. The CDR3 region has the DNA TGTGCCAGCAGCTTATCTCTAGCGGGAGTAAGTGAGCAGTTCTTC. Protein sequence: CASSLSLAGVSEQFF.